This section outlines one T cell receptor beta chain sequence together with its context. Its antigen is unknown. The data derive from a study of blood T cells in healthy people across ages. Using a J-beta primer mix together with a sample-barcoded 5' primer, a second PCR was run for about 6 to 12 cycles. Unique molecular identifiers of 12 random nucleotides labeled each cDNA. Per-sample output comprised a minimum of 2.5 million paired-end reads containing CDR3. TCRdb redid the calling of the 5' RACE reads with MiXCR, one entry per CDR3 protein. The sample consists of 500,000 to 650,000 distinct CDR3 sequences, about 27% of them appearing once. Study-wide results and limits: Getting older went along with TCR beta diversity per million T cells dropping roughly linearly.

Trimming pared 2 bases from V and 2 bases from J, leaving 12 bases between. CDR3 size: 15 residues. Germline V gene sequence: CDR1 LGHDT, CDR2 YNNKEL (reference sequence). A further study also used this sample, focusing on T cells of mothers and their children.

This chain uses TRBV3-1 with TRBJ1-1; tentatively, D is TRBD1 (5 bases). The receptor comes from a boy between 2 and 10 years old in good health. The sample consisted of blood. CDR3 sequence reads: CASSQRGIANTEAFF. The CDR3 nucleotides are TGTGCCAGCAGCCAAAGGGGAATAGCTAACACTGAAGCTTTCTTT.